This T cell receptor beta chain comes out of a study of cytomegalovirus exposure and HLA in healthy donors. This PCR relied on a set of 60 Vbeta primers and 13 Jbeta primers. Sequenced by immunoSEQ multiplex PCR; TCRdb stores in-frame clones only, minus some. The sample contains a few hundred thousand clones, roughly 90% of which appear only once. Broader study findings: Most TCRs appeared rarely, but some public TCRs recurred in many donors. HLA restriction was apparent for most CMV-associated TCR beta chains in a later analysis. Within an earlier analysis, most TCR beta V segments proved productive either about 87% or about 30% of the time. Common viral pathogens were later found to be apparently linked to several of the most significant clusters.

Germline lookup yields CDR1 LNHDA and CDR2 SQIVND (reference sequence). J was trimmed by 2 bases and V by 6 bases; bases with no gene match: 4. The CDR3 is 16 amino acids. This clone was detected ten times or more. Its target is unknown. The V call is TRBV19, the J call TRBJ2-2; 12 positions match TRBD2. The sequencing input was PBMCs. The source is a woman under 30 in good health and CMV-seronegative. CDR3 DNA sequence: TGTGCCAGTAGCGTACTAGCGGGAGGAAACACCGGGGAGCTGTTTTTT. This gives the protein CASSVLAGGNTGELFF.